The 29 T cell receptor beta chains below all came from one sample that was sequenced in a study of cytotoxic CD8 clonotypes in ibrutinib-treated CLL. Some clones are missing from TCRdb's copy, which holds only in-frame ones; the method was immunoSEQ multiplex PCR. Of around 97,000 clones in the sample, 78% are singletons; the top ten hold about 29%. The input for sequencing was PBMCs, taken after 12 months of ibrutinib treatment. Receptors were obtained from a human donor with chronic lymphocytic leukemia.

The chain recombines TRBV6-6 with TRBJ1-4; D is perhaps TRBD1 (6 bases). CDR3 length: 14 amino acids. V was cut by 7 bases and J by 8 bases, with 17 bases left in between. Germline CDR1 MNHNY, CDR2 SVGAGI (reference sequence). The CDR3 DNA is TGTGCCAGCAAAGGGACACCCGTCGGGGAAAAACTGTTTTTT. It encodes CASKGTPVGEKLFF.

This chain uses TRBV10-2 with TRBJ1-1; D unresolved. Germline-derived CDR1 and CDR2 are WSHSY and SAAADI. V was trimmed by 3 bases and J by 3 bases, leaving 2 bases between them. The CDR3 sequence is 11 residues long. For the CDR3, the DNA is TGCGCCAGCAGTGATTACACTGAAGCTTTCTTT. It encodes CASSDYTEAFF.

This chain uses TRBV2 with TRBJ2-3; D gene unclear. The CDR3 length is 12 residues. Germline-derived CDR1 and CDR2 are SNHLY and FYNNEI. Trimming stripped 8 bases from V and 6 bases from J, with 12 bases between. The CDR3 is CASSHEVDTQYF. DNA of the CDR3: TGTGCCAGCTCTCATGAGGTGGATACGCAGTATTTT.

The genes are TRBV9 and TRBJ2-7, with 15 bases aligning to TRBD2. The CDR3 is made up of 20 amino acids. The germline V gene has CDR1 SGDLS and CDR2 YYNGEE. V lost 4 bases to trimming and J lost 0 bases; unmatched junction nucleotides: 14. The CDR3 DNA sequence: TGTGCCAGCAGCTTCAGAAAAGGACTAGCGGGGGGGTATAACTCCTACGAGCAGTACTTC. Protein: CASSFRKGLAGGYNSYEQYF. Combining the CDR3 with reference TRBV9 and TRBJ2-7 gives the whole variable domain DSGVTQTPKHLITATGQRVTLRCSPRSGDLSVYWYQQSLDQGLQFLIQYYNGEERAKGNILERFSAQQFPDLHSELNLSSLELGDSALYFCASSFRKGLAGGYNSYEQYFGPGTRLTVT.

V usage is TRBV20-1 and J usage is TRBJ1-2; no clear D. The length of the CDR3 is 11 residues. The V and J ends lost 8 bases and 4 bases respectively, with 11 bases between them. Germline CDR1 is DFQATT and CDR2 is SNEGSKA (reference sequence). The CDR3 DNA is TGCAGTCCCGGGCGGACCTATGGCTACACCTTC. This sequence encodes CSPGRTYGYTF.

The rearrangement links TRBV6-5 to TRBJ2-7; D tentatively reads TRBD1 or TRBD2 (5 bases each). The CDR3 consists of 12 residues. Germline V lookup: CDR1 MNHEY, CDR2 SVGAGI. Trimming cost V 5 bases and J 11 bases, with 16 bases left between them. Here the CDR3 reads CASSNTGEGEYF. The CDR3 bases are TGTGCCAGCAGTAACACAGGAGAGGGCGAGTACTTC.

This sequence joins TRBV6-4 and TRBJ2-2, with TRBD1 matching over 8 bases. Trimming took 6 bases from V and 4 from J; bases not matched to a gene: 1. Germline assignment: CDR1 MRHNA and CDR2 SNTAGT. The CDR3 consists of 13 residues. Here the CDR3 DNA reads TGTGCCAGCAGCACAGGGGGCACCGGGGAGCTGTTTTTT. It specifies CASSTGGTGELFF.

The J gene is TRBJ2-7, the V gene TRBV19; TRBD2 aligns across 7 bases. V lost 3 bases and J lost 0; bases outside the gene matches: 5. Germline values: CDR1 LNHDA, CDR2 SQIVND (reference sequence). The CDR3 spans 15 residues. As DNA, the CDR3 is TGTGCCAGTAGTATCGGGGGGACTTTCTCCTACGAGCAGTACTTC. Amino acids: CASSIGGTFSYEQYF.

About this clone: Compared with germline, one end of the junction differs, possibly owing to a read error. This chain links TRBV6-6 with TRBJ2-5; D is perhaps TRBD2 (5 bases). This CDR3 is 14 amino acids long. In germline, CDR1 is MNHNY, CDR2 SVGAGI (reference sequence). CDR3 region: CAGSYGSASETQYF. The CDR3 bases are TGTGCCGGCAGTTACGGTAGCGCCAGCGAGACCCAGTACTTC.

The DNA of the CDR3 is TGTGCCAGCAGTGGAAACAGGGGCCAAGAGACCCAGTACTTC. It translates to CASSGNRGQETQYF. This chain links TRBV25-1 with TRBJ2-5; the match to TRBD1 covers 7 bases. The CDR3 runs 14 residues. CDR1 is MGHDK, CDR2 SYGVNS, per germline. V lost 4 bases and J lost 1; bases outside the gene matches: 3.

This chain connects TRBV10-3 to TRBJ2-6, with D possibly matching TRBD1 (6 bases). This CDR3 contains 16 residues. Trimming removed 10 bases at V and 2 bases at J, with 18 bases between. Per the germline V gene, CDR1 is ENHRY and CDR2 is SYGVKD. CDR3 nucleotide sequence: TGTGCCACCCATCAGCCTGACAGGACTGGGGCCAACGTCCTGACTTTC. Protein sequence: CATHQPDRTGANVLTF.

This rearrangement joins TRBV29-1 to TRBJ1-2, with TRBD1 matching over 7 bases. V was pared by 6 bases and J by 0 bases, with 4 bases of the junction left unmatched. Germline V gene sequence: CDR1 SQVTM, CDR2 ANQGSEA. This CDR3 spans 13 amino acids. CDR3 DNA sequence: TGCAGCGTCATGACAGGGACTAACTATGGCTACACCTTC. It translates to CSVMTGTNYGYTF.

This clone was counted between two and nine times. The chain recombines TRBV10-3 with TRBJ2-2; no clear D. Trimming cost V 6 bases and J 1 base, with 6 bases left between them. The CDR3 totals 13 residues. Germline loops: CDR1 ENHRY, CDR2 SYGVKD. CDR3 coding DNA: TGTGCCATCAGCTCCCAGAACACCGGGGAGCTGTTTTTT. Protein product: CAISSQNTGELFF.

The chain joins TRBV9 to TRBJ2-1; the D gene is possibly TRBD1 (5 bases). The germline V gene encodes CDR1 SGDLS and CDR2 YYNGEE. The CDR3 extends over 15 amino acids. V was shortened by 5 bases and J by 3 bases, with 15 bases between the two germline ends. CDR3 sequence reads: CASSASGADYNEQFF. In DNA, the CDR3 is TGTGCCAGCAGTGCAAGTGGGGCCGACTACAATGAGCAGTTCTTC.

This CDR3 is CASSQQGPTTYNEQFF. The CDR3, as DNA: TGTGCCAGCAGCCAACAGGGTCCCACTACTTACAATGAGCAGTTCTTC. The chain employs TRBV7-3 and TRBJ2-1; TRBD1 is a possible D gene (6 bases). V lost 5 bases to trimming and J lost 4 bases, with 18 bases between them. In germline, CDR1 is SGHTA, CDR2 FQGTGA. The CDR3 is 16 residues long.

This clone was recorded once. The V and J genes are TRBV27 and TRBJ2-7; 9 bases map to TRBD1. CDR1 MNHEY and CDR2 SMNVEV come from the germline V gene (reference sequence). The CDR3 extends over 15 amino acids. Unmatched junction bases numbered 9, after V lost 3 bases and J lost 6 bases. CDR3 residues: CASSFGGQGASEQYF. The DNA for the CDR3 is TGTGCCAGCAGTTTCGGGGGACAGGGAGCGTCCGAGCAGTACTTC.

CDR3 in DNA: TGCGCCAGCCGGGGACAGGGGACCGGGGAGCTGTTTTTT. It translates to CASRGQGTGELFF. The rearrangement joins TRBV5-1 to TRBJ2-2; 10 bases map to TRBD1. CDR1 is SGHRS and CDR2 is YFSETQ in the germline V gene. The junction had 2 bases not matched to a gene; V was cut back by 7 bases and J by 5 bases. The CDR3 totals 13 residues.

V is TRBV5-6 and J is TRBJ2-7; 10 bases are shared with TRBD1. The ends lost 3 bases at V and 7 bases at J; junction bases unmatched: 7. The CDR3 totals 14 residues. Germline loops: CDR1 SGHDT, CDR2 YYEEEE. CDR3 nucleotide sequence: TGTGCCAGCAGCTCCGGGACAGGGGCGAGAGAGCAGTACTTC. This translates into CASSSGTGAREQYF.

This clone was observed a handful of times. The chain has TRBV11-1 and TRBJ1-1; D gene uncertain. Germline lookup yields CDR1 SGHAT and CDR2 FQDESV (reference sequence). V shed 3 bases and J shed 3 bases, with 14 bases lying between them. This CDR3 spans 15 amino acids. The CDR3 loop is CASSLIPIWYTEAFF. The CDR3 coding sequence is TGTGCCAGCAGCTTGATTCCTATCTGGTACACTGAAGCTTTCTTT.

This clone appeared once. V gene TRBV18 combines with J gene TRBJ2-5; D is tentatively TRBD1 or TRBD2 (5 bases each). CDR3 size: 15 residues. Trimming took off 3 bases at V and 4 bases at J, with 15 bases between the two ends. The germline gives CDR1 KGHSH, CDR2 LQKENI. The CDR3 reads CASSPVLGGGETQYF. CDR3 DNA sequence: TGTGCCAGCTCACCGGTTCTTGGGGGTGGAGAGACCCAGTACTTC.

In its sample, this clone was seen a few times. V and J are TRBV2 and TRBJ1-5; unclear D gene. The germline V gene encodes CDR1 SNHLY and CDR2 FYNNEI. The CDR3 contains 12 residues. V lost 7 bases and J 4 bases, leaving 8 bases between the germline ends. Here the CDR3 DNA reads TGTGCCAGCAAGGTCGGGAATCAGCCCCAGCATTTT. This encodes CASKVGNQPQHF.

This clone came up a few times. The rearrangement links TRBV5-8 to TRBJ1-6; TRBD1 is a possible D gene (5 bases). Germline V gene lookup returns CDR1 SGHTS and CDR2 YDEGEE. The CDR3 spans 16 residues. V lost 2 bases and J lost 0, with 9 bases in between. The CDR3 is CASSFGDSSYNSPLHF. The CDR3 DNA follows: TGTGCCAGCAGCTTTGGCGACAGCTCCTATAATTCACCCCTCCACTTT.

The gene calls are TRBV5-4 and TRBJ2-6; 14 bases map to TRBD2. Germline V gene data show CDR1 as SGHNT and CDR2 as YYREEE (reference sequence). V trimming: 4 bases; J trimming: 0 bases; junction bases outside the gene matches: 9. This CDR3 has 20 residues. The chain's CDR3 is CASSPPGLAGGSSGANVLTF. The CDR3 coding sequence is TGTGCCAGCAGCCCTCCAGGACTAGCGGGGGGTTCCTCTGGGGCCAACGTCCTGACTTTC.

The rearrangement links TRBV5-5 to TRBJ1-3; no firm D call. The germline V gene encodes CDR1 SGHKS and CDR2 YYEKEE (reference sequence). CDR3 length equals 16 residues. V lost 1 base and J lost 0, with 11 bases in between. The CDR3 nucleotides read TGTGCCAGCAGCTTGTATGGGCTTAGCTCTGGAAACACCATATATTTT. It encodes CASSLYGLSSGNTIYF.

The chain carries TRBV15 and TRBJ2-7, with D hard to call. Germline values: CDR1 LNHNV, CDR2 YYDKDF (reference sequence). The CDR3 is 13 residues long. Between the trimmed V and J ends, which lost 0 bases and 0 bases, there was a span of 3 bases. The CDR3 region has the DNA TGTGCCACCAGCAGAGATAGCTCCTACGAGCAGTACTTC. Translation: CATSRDSSYEQYF. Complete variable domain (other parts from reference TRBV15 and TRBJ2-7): DAMVIQNPRYQVTQFGKPVTLSCSQTLNHNVMYWYQQKSSQAPKLLFHYYDKDFNNEADTPDNFQSRRPNTSFCFLDIRSPGLGDTAMYLCATSRDSSYEQYFGPGTRLTVT.

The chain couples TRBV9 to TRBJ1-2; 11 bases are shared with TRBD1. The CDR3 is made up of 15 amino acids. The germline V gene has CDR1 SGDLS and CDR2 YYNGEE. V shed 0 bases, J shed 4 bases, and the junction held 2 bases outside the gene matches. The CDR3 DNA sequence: TGTGCCAGCAGCGTAGCCGGGACAGGGGGCTATGGCTACACCTTC. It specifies CASSVAGTGGYGYTF.

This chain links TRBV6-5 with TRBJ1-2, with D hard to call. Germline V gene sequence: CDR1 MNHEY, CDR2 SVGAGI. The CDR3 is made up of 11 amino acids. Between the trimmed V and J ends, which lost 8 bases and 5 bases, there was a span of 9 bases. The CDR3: CASGRDYGYTF. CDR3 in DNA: TGTGCCAGCGGGCGGGATTATGGCTACACCTTC.

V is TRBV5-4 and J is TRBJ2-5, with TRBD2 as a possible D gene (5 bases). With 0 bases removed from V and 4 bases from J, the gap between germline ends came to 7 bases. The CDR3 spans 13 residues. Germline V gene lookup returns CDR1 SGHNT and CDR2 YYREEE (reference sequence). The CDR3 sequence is CASSLGLTETQYF. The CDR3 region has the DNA TGTGCCAGCAGCTTGGGACTAACAGAGACCCAGTACTTC. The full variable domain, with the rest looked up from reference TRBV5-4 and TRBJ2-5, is ETGVTQSPTHLIKTRGQQVTLRCSSQSGHNTVSWYQQALGQGPQFIFQYYREEENGRGNFPPRFSGLQFPNYSSELNVNALELDDSALYLCASSLGLTETQYFGPGTRLLVL.

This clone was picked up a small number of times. In nucleotides, the CDR3 is TGTGCCAGCAGCCCCAGGGGAGAGCAGTTCTTC. Its translation: CASSPRGEQFF. This chain connects TRBV2 to TRBJ2-1, with TRBD1 as a possible D gene (6 bases). V dropped 6 bases and J dropped 10 bases, with 10 bases sitting between them. This CDR3 is built from 11 residues. CDR1 and CDR2 from the germline V gene are SNHLY and FYNNEI. The variable domain in full, completed from reference TRBV2 and TRBJ2-1, reads EPEVTQTPSHQVTQMGQEVILRCVPISNHLYFYWYRQILGQKVEFLVSFYNNEISEKSEIFDDQFSVERPDGSNFTLKIRSTKLEDSAMYFCASSPRGEQFFGPGTRLTVL.